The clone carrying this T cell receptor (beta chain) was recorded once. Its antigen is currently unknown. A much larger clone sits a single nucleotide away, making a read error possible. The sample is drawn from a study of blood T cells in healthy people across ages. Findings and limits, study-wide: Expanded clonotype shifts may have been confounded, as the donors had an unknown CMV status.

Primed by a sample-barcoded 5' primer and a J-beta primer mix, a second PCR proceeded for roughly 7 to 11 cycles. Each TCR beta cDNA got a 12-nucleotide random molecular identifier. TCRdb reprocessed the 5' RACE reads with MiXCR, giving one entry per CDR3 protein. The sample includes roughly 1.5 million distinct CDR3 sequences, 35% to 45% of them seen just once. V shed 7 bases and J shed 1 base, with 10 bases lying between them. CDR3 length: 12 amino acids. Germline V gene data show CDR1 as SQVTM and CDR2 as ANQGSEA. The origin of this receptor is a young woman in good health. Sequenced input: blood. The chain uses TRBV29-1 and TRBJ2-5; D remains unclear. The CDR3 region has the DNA TGCAGCGCTGACGTTAGCCAAGAGACCCAGTACTTC. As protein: CSADVSQETQYF.